The present TCR beta chain was sequenced within a study of blood T cell repertoires in COVID-19. For the study at large: Samples representing acute and convalescent COVID-19 were sourced from the United States, Italy and Spain.

TCRdb's table, derived via immunoSEQ multiplex PCR, lists solely in-frame clones and lacks some. The repertoire holds 190,000 or so clones, with around four fifths as singletons. CDR1 is GTSNPN, CDR2 SVGIG, per germline (reference sequence). This CDR3 has 11 residues. Trimming removed 5 bases at V and 7 bases at J, with 8 bases between. This chain uses TRBV30 with TRBJ2-2, with no clear D. This receptor was identified in a man aged 55 to 70 with COVID-19, enrolled during active disease. What was sequenced was peripheral blood. CDR3 loop: CAWDARGELFF. CDR3 DNA: TGTGCCTGGGATGCGCGCGGGGAGCTGTTTTTT.